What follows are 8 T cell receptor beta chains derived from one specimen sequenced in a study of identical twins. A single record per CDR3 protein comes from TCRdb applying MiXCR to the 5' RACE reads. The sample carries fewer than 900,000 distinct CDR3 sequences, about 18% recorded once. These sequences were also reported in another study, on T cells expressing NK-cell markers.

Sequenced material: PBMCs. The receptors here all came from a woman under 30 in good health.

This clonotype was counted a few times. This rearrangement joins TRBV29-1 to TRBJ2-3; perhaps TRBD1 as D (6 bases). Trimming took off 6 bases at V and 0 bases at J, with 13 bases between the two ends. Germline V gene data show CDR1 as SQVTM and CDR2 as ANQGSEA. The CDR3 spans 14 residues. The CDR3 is CSVGQGTSTDTQYF. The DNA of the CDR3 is TGCAGCGTGGGACAAGGGACGAGCACAGATACGCAGTATTTT.

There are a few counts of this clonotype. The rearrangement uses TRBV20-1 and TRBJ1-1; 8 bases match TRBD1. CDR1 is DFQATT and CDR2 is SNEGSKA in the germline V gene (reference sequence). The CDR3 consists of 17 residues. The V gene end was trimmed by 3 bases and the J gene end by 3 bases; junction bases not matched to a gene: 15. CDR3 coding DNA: TGCAGTGCTAGGCCGAGTCCCGGGACAGGCGTGGACACTGAAGCTTTCTTT. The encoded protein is CSARPSPGTGVDTEAFF.

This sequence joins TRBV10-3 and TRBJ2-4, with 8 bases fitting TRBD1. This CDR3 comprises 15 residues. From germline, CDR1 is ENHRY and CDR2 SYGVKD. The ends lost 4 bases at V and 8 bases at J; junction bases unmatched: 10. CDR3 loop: CAISVRQGATHIQYF. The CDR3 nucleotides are TGTGCCATCAGTGTCCGGCAGGGGGCGACGCACATTCAGTACTTC.

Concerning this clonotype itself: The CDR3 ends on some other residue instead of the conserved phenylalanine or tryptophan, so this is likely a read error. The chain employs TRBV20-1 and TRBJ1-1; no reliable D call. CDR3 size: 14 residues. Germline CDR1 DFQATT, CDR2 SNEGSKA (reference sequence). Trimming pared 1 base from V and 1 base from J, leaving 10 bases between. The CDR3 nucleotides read TGCAGTGCTAGAGCCAGAGGAGGGAACACTGAAGCTTTCTTA. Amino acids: CSARARGGNTEAFL.

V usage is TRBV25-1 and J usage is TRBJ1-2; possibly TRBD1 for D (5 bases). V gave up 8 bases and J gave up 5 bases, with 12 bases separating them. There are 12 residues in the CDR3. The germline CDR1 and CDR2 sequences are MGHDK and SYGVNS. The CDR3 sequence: CASGGDAYGYTF. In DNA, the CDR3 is TGTGCCAGCGGGGGGGATGCATATGGCTACACCTTC.

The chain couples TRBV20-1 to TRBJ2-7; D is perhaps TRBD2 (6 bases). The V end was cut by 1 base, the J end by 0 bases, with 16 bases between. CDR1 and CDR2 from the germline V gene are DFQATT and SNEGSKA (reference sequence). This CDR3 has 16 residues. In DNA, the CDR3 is TGCAGTGCTAGAGCATTCTCGGGACTGAACTCCTACGAGCAGTACTTC. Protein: CSARAFSGLNSYEQYF.

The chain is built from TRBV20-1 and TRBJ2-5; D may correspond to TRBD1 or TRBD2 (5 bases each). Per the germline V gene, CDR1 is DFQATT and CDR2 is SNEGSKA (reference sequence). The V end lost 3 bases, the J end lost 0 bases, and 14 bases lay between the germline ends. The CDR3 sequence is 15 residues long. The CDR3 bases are TGCAGTGCTAGGAGGGGAGACCCGTACCAAGAGACCCAGTACTTC. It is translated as CSARRGDPYQETQYF.

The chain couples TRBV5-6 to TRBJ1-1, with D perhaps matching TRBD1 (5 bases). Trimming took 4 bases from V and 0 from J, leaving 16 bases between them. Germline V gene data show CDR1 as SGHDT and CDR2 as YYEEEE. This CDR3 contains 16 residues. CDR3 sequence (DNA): TGTGCCAGCAGCCCGCTCGAGAGACAGCTGAACACTGAAGCTTTCTTT. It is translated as CASSPLERQLNTEAFF.